This passage covers 9 T cell receptor beta chains from one sample sequenced in a study of prognosis after radiotherapy for stage I lung cancer. Amplicons of TCR beta CDR3 were generated from genomic DNA by two-round multiplex PCR. The use of primers specific to each TRBV and TRBJ gene characterized first-round PCR. MiXCR, run by TCRdb on the multiplex PCR reads, gives a single entry per CDR3 protein. The sample holds approximately 16,000 distinct CDR3 sequences, roughly 30% seen once. Sequencing was performed on PBMCs, taken before or after stereotactic body radiation therapy (not recorded which). These receptors were taken from a donor at least 50 years old with non-small cell lung cancer.

This clonotype has a count of ten or more. The rearrangement joins TRBV11-2 to TRBJ2-7, with 12 bases that match TRBD2. The CDR3 consists of 15 residues. Germline loops: CDR1 SGHAT, CDR2 FQNNGV. Trimming removed 5 bases from V and 4 bases from J; junction bases left unmatched: 6. The DNA for the CDR3 is TGTGCCAGCAGCATCACCGGGACTAGCGGGTACGAGCAGTACTTC. Translation gives CASSITGTSGYEQYF.

The chain links TRBV10-3 to TRBJ2-7; the match to TRBD2 covers 8 bases. Germline trimming cut 6 bases from V and 5 bases from J; bases unmatched to any gene: 12. The CDR3 runs to 15 residues. The germline V gene encodes CDR1 ENHRY and CDR2 SYGVKD. The CDR3 region is CAISGLAVSRDEQYF. The CDR3 region has the DNA TGTGCCATCAGCGGACTAGCAGTGTCTCGGGACGAGCAGTACTTC.

This clonotype was seen once. This may be a read error: a much more frequent sequence differs by one nucleotide. Likely a read error: the CDR3 ends without its conserved phenylalanine or tryptophan. The genes are TRBV7-2 and TRBJ2-7; D perhaps matches TRBD2 (6 bases). Germline-derived CDR1 and CDR2 are SGHTA and FQGNSA. V lost 5 bases to trimming and J lost 6 bases, with 17 bases between them. The CDR3 totals 14 residues. The CDR3 sequence: CASSRTGVACEQYL. The CDR3 DNA sequence: TGTGCCAGCAGCCGGACGGGGGTTGCCTGCGAGCAGTACCTC.

Turning to this clonotype: Being one base from a much bigger clone, this may be a read error. The chain links TRBV7-2 to TRBJ2-5; D call uncertain. The CDR3 is 13 residues long. The germline V gene has CDR1 SGHTA and CDR2 FQGNSA. Trimming shortened V by 3 bases and J by 5 bases, and 10 bases separated the two germline ends. Here the CDR3 reads CASSLSSPETQYF. In DNA form, the CDR3 reads TGTGCCAGCAGCTTGTCTAGTCCTGAGACCCAGTACTTC.

This clonotype is medium-sized. The chain uses TRBV20-1 and TRBJ1-6, with D maybe TRBD1 (5 bases). V lost 7 bases and J lost 7, with 11 bases in between. CDR1 is DFQATT, CDR2 SNEGSKA, per germline (reference sequence). The CDR3 contains 12 residues. The CDR3 bases are TGCAGTGGAGGTTCAGGGAATTCACCCCTCCACTTT. It encodes CSGGSGNSPLHF.

This clonotype was seen repeatedly, ten times or more. The chain carries TRBV30 and TRBJ1-1; D is unresolved. Germline-derived CDR1 and CDR2 are GTSNPN and SVGIG (reference sequence). The CDR3 extends over 14 amino acids. V was shortened by 2 bases and J by 0 bases, with 10 bases between the two germline ends. In nucleotides, the CDR3 is TGTGCCTGGAGTTTGGGAGAAATGAACACTGAAGCTTTCTTT. This gives the protein CAWSLGEMNTEAFF.

Ten or more counts support this clonotype. The J gene is TRBJ2-5, the V gene TRBV20-1, with 9 bases that match TRBD2. The CDR3 length is 16 residues. CDR1 and CDR2 from the germline V gene are DFQATT and SNEGSKA (reference sequence). The V gene end was trimmed by 1 base and the J gene end by 4 bases; junction bases not matched to a gene: 10. CDR3 protein: CSARVPLKLAGETQYF. The CDR3 bases are TGCAGTGCTAGAGTCCCCTTAAAACTAGCGGGAGAGACCCAGTACTTC.

This clonotype was seen ten or more times. The CDR3 coding sequence is TGTGCCATCAGTGATAACAGGAACACTGAAGCTTTCTTT. This codes for CAISDNRNTEAFF. The chain joins TRBV10-3 to TRBJ1-1, with D hard to call. V lost 3 bases and J lost 1, with 6 bases in between. Germline V gene lookup returns CDR1 ENHRY and CDR2 SYGVKD. The CDR3 consists of 13 residues.

The genes are TRBV7-2 and TRBJ1-1; D possibly corresponds to TRBD1 (5 bases). Trimming removed 5 bases from V and 5 bases from J, with 12 bases in between. Germline V lookup: CDR1 SGHTA, CDR2 FQGNSA. The CDR3 covers 13 residues. The CDR3 is CASSPGGWTEAFF. The CDR3 DNA follows: TGTGCCAGCAGCCCCGGGGGGTGGACTGAAGCTTTCTTT. The complete variable domain, with remaining parts taken from reference TRBV7-2 and TRBJ1-1, reads GAGVSQSPSNKVTEKGKDVELRCDPISGHTALYWYRQSLGQGLEFLIYFQGNSAPDKSGLPSDRFSAERTGGSVSTLTIQRTQQEDSAVYLCASSPGGWTEAFFGQGTRLTVV.